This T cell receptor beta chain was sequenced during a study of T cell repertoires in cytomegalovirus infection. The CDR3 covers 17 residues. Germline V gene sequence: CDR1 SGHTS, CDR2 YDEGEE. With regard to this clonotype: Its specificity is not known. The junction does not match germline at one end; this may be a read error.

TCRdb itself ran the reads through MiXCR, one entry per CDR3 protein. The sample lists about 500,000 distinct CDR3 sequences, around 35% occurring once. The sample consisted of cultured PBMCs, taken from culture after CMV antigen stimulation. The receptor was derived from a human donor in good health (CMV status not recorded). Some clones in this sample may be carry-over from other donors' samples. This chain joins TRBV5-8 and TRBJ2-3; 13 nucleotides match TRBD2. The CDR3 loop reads CASSLLTSGRSTDTQYF. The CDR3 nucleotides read TGCGCCAGCAGCCTCCTGACTAGCGGGAGGTCCACAGATACGCAGTATTTT. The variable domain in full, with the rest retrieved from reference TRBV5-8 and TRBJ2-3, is EAGVTQSPTHLIKTRGQQATLRCSPISGHTSVYWYQQALGLGLQFLLWYDEGEERNRGNFPPRFSGRQFPNYSSELNVNALELEDSALYLCASSLLTSGRSTDTQYFGPGTRLTVL.